This T cell receptor beta chain was documented in a study of CD8+ T cells in alopecia areata. In the study overall: Among treated patients, oral tofacitinib was administered at 5 to 10 mg twice daily. Tofacitinib exposure lasted 6 to 18 months, followed by 6 months off drug. Findings of the study overall: Patients shared TCRs less clearly than mice did, possibly owing to HLA.

RNA, once extracted, was reverse transcribed into cDNA for use as the sequencing template. Produced via immunoSEQ multiplex PCR; TCRdb's table is partial and in-frame only. Found here are 220,000 or so clones, 57% of them singletons; the top ten hold 0.45%. This CDR3 is 14 amino acids long. Germline lookup yields CDR1 MGHDK and CDR2 SYGVNS. The V end was cut by 0 bases, the J end by 5 bases, with 11 bases between. As to this clone: Its antigen is unknown.

V gene TRBV25-1 combines with J gene TRBJ2-7, with D unresolved. This receptor was taken from a human donor with alopecia areata. The starting material was CD4+ T cells sorted from blood, obtained at week 0. The DNA of the CDR3 is TGTGCCAGCAGTGAATATCGGGCAGATCACGAGCAGTACTTC. Its protein product is CASSEYRADHEQYF.